What follows is one T cell receptor beta chain and its context. The antigen is undetermined. Assay: immunoSEQ multiplex PCR; the TCRdb copy retains only in-frame clones and omits some. Found here are 300,000 to 400,000 clones, about 91% of them singletons; the top ten hold around 4.2%. The data were obtained in a study of Ad26.COV2.S vaccination and SARS-CoV-2 variants. Findings and limits, study-wide: Considerable breadth of spike-specific CD8+ and CD4+ T cell responses has reportedly been documented following vaccination. Measurements of TCR breadth and depth may have given underestimates of the total T cell responses. Among vaccine recipients, spike-specific TCR breadth exceeded that of placebo recipients. Breadth of non-spike TCRs did not differ between vaccinees and placebo recipients.

CDR3 length equals 15 residues. Germline loops: CDR1 SGDLS, CDR2 YYNGEE. Deletions cut 0 bases from V and 2 bases from J, with 11 bases between. The sequence came from a human donor who had recovered from COVID-19. This sequence joins TRBV9 and TRBJ2-5; D unresolved. The source material was peripheral blood, sampled after recovery from COVID-19. CDR3 residues: CASSVALGLQETQYF. CDR3 sequence (DNA): TGTGCCAGCAGCGTAGCTCTGGGGTTACAAGAGACCCAGTACTTC.